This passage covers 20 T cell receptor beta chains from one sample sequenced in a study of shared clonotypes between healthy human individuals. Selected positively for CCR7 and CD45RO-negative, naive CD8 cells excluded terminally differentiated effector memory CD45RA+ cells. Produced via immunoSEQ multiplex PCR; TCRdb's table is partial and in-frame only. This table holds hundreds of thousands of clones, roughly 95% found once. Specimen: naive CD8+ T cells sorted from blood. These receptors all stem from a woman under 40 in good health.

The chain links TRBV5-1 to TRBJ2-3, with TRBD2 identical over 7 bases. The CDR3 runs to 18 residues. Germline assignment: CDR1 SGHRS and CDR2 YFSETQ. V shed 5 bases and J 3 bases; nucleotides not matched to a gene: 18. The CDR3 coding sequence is TGCGCCAGCAGGAATCTGGGGTGGGAGGGCCATGGGACAGATACGCAGTATTTT. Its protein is CASRNLGWEGHGTDTQYF.

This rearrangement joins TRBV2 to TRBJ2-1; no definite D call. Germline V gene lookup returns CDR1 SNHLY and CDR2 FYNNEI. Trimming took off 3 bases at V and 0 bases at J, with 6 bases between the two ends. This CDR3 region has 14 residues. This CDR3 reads CASSDRASYNEQFF. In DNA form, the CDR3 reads TGTGCCAGCAGTGATAGGGCCTCCTACAATGAGCAGTTCTTC.

The CDR3 reads CASRDAQETQYF. The DNA for the CDR3 is TGTGCCAGCCGGGACGCCCAAGAGACCCAGTACTTC. This chain connects TRBV27 to TRBJ2-5; TRBD1 or TRBD2 may be the D gene (5 bases each). CDR1 and CDR2 from the germline V gene are MNHEY and SMNVEV (reference sequence). The CDR3 is 12 residues long. Trimming stripped 8 bases from V and 1 base from J, with 8 bases between.

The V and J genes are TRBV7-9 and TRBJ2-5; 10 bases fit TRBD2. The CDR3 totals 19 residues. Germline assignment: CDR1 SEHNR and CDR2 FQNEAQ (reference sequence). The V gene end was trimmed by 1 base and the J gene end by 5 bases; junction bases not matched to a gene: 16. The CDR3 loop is CASSLGSSGRALIVETQYF. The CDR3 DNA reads TGTGCCAGCAGCTTAGGGTCGAGCGGGAGGGCCTTAATCGTTGAGACCCAGTACTTC.

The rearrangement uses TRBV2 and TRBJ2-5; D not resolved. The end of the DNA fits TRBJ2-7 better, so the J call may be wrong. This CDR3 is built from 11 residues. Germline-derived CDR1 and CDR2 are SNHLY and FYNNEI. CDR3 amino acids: CASSGSHEQYF. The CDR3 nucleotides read TGTGCCAGCAGTGGCAGCCACGAGCAGTACTTC.

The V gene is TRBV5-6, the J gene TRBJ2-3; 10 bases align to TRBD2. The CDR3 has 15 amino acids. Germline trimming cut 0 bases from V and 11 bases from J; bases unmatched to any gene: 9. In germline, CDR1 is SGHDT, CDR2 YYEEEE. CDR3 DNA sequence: TGTGCCAGCAGCTTGGAACTAGCGGGACCCGATGGGCAGTATTTT. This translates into CASSLELAGPDGQYF. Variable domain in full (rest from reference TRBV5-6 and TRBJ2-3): DAGVTQSPTHLIKTRGQQVTLRCSPKSGHDTVSWYQQALGQGPQFIFQYYEEEERQRGNFPDRFSGHQFPNYSSELNVNALLLGDSALYLCASSLELAGPDGQYFGPGTRLTVL.

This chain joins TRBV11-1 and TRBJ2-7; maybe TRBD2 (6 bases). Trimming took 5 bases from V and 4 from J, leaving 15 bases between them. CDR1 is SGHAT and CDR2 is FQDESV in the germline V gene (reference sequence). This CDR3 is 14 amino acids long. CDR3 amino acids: CASSGRDAGYEQYF. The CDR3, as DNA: TGTGCCAGCAGCGGGCGGGACGCTGGGTACGAGCAGTACTTC. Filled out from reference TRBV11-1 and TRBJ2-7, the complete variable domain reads EAEVAQSPRYKITEKSQAVAFWCDPISGHATLYWYRQILGQGPELLVQFQDESVVDDSQLPKDRFSAERLKGVDSTLKIQPAELGDSAMYLCASSGRDAGYEQYFGPGTRLTVT.

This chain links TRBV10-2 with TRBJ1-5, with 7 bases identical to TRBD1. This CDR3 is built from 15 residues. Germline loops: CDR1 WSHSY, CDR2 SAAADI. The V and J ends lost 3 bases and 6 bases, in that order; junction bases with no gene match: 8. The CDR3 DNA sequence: TGCGCCAGCAGTGATTTACAGGGGTTCTCTCAGCCCCAGCATTTT. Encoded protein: CASSDLQGFSQPQHF.

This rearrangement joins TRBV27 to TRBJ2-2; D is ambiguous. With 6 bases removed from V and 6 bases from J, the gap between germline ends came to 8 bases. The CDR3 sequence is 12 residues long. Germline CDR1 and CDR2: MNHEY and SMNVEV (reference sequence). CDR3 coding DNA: TGTGCCAGCAGGGCCGACTCCGGGGAGCTGTTTTTT. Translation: CASRADSGELFF.

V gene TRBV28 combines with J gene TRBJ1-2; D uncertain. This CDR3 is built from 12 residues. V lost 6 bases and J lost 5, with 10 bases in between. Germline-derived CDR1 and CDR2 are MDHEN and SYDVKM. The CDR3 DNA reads TGTGCCAGCAGGCCCCGATTGTATGGCTACACCTTC. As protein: CASRPRLYGYTF.

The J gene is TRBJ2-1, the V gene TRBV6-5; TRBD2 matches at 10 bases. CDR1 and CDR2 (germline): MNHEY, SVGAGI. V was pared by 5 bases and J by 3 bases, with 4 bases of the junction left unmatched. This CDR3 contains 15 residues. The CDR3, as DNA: TGTGCCAGCAGTCCCGGGACTAGCGTCTACAATGAGCAGTTCTTC. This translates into CASSPGTSVYNEQFF.

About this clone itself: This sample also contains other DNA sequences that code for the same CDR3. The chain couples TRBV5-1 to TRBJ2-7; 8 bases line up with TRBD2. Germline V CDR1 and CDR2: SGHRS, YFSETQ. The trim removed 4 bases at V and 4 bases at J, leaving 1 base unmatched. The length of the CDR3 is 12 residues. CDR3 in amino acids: CASSASGYEQYF. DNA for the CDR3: TGCGCCAGCAGCGCTAGCGGGTACGAGCAGTACTTC.

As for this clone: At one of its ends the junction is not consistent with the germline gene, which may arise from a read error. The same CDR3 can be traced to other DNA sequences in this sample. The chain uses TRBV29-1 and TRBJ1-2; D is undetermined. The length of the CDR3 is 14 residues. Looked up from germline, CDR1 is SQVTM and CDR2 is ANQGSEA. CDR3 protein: CSVSQHDLGAGYTF. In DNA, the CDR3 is TGCAGCGTCTCCCAACACGACTTGGGTGCTGGCTACACTTTC.

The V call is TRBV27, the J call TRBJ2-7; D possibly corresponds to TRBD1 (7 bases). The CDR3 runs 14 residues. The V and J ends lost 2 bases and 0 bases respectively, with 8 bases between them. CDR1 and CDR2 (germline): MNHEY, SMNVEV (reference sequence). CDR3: CASSLQGGSYEQYF. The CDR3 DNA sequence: TGTGCCAGCAGTTTACAGGGGGGCTCCTACGAGCAGTACTTC.

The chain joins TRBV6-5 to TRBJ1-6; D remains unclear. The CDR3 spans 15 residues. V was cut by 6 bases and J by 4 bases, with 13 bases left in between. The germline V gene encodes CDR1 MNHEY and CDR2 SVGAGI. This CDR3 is CASRAGSIYNSPLHF. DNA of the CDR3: TGTGCCAGCAGGGCAGGCTCCATTTATAATTCACCCCTCCACTTT.

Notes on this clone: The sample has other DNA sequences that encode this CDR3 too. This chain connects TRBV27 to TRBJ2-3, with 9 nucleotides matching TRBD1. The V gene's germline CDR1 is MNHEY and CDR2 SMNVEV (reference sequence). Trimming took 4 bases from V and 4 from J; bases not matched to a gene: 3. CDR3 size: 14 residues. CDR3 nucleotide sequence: TGTGCCAGCAGTTCCGGACAGGGGCCAGATACGCAGTATTTT. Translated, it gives CASSSGQGPDTQYF.

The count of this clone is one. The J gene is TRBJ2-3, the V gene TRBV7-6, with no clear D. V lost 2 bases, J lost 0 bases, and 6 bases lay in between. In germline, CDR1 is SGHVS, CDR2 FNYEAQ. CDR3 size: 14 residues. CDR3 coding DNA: TGTGCCAGCAGCTTAATCCAGAGCACAGATACGCAGTATTTT. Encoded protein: CASSLIQSTDTQYF.

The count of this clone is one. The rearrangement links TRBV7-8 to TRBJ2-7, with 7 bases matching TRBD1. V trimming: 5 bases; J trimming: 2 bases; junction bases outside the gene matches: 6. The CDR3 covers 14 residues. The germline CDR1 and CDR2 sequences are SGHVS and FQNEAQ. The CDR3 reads CASSASTGAYEQYF. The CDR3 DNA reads TGTGCCAGCAGCGCCTCCACAGGGGCCTACGAGCAGTACTTC.

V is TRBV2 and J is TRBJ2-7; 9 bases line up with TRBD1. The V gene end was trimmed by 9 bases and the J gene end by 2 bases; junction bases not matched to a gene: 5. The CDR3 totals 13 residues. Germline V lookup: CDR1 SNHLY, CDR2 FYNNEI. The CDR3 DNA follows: TGTGCCAGTTCGACAGGGGGGACCTACGAGCAGTACTTC. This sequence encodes CASSTGGTYEQYF.

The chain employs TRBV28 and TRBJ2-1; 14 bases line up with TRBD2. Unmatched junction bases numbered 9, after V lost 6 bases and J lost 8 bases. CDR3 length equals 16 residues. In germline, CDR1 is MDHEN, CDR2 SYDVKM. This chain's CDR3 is CASSPGTSGRLYEQFF. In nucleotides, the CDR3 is TGTGCCAGCAGCCCGGGGACTAGCGGGAGACTTTATGAGCAGTTCTTC.